The clone carrying this T cell receptor beta chain was recorded once. The antigen remains unidentified. The PCR was carried out with 60 Vbeta primers and 13 Jbeta primers. Profiled with immunoSEQ multiplex PCR; TCRdb holds only in-frame clones, not every one. This sample has some 180,000 clones, with 82% found just once. This entry comes from a study of cytomegalovirus exposure and HLA in healthy donors. Study background: Among over 300 genotyped donors, about 80% fell in the Caucasian-associated ancestry cluster.

The CDR3 is 13 residues long. Per the germline V gene, CDR1 is MDHEN and CDR2 is SYDVKM. V gave up 2 bases and J gave up 4 bases; unmatched junction bases: 1. General study findings and limits: A later analysis linked a missense DCLRE1C variant to TCR beta V- and J-gene trimming. The authors confirmed in vitro that three CMV-associated chains were specific for CMV antigens.

This receptor was identified in a man between 35 and 55 years old in good health and CMV-seronegative. The sample comprised PBMCs. The rearrangement uses TRBV28 and TRBJ1-2; the match to TRBD1 covers 7 bases. The CDR3 is CASSLRTGYGYTF. The CDR3 coding sequence is TGTGCCAGCAGTTTAAGGACAGGCTATGGCTACACCTTC.